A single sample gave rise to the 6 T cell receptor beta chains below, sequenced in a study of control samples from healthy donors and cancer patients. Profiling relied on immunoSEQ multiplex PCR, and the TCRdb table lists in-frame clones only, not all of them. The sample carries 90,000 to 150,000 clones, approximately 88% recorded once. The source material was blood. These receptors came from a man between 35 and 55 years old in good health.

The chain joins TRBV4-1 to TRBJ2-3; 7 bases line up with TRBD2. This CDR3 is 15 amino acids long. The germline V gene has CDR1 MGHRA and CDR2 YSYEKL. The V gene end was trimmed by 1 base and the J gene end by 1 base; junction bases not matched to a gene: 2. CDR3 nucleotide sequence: TGCGCCAGCAGCCAAGGGGCGGGGGGCACAGATACGCAGTATTTT. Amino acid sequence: CASSQGAGGTDTQYF.

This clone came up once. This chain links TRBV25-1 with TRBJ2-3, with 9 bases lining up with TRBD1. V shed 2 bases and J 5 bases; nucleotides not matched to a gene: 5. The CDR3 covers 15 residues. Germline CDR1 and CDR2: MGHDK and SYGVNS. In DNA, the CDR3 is TGTGCCAGCAGTGAAGGACAGGGGCCGGGAGATACGCAGTATTTT. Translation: CASSEGQGPGDTQYF.

The CDR3 nucleotides are TGTGCCAGCGAAGTGGGGGGTTACACTGAAGCTTTCTTT. Amino acid sequence: CASEVGGYTEAFF. J is TRBJ1-1 and V is TRBV6-6; possibly TRBD1 for D (5 bases). The germline CDR1 and CDR2 sequences are MNHNY and SVGAGI (reference sequence). The germline V and J ends were trimmed by 8 bases and 3 bases, with 13 bases remaining between them. The CDR3 runs to 13 residues.

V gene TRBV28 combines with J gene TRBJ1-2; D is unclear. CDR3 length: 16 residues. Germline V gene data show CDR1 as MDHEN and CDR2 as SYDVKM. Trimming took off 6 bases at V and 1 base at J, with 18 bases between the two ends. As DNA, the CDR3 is TGTGCCAGCAGCTCTCCCCAACCGGGTAGTAACTATGGCTACACCTTC. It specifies CASSSPQPGSNYGYTF.

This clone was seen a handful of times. The CDR3 loop reads CASSLGAGARSDTQYF. The CDR3 nucleotides read TGTGCCAGCAGCTTGGGGGCGGGGGCCCGGTCGGATACGCAGTATTTT. The chain recombines TRBV5-4 with TRBJ2-3, with D possibly matching TRBD2 (7 bases). V gave up 0 bases and J gave up 6 bases, with 17 bases separating them. The CDR3 has 16 residues. Germline V gives CDR1 SGHNT, CDR2 YYREEE (reference sequence).

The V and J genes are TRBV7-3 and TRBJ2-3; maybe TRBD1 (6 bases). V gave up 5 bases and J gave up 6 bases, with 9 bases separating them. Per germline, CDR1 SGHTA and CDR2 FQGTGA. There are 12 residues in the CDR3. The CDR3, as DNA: TGTGCCAGCAGCGTACAGGGTGATACGCAGTATTTT. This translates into CASSVQGDTQYF. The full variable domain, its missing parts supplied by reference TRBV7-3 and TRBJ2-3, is GAGVSQTPSNKVTEKGKYVELRCDPISGHTALYWYRQSLGQGPEFLIYFQGTGAADDSGLPNDRFFAVRPEGSVSTLKIQRTERGDSAVYLCASSVQGDTQYFGPGTRLTVL.